One and the same sample provided the 25 T cell receptor beta chains below, sequenced in a study of T cell repertoires in cytomegalovirus infection. In TCRdb, the reads were re-called with MiXCR into one record per CDR3 protein. The sample lists 400,000 or so distinct CDR3 sequences; about a sixth were seen once. Specimen: PBMCs. Receptors originate from a human donor in good health (CMV status not recorded). Some clones in this sample may be carry-over from other donors' samples.

CDR3 region: CASTALRVTEAFF. In DNA, the CDR3 is TGTGCCAGTACCGCATTAAGGGTTACTGAAGCTTTCTTT. The genes are TRBV19 and TRBJ1-1; unclear D gene. Trimming shortened V by 7 bases and J by 5 bases, and 14 bases separated the two germline ends. This CDR3 region has 13 residues. CDR1 is LNHDA, CDR2 SQIVND, per germline (reference sequence).

At least ten counts were recorded for this clonotype. The rearrangement links TRBV12-3 or TRBV12-4 to TRBJ2-7; 8 bases are a match to TRBD2. CDR3 length: 16 residues. V dropped 5 bases and J dropped 6; count of bases not matched to a gene: 15. CDR3 protein: CASSGTRGPYRSEQYF. The CDR3 DNA sequence: TGTGCCAGCAGTGGGACTAGGGGCCCTTACCGGTCCGAGCAGTACTTC.

This clonotype was counted at least ten times. The rearrangement links TRBV7-2 to TRBJ1-3; D call uncertain. V gave up 4 bases and J gave up 2 bases, with 9 bases separating them. This CDR3 has 14 residues. CDR1 SGHTA and CDR2 FQGNSA come from the germline V gene. DNA for the CDR3: TGTGCCAGCAGCTCCCAATCCCCTGGAAACACCATATATTTT. This translates into CASSSQSPGNTIYF.

This clonotype has a handful of counts. The chain combines TRBV9 with TRBJ2-1; no firm D call. Germline CDR1 SGDLS, CDR2 YYNGEE. V shed 4 bases and J shed 12 bases, with 17 bases lying between them. The CDR3 totals 13 residues. CDR3: CASSSRPELGQFF. The CDR3 DNA reads as TGTGCCAGCAGCTCGCGACCCGAGCTAGGGCAGTTCTTC.

This clonotype appeared a few times. The chain couples TRBV10-3 to TRBJ2-6; TRBD1 matches 7 bases. The V gene's germline CDR1 is ENHRY and CDR2 SYGVKD. V trimming: 4 bases; J trimming: 0 bases; junction bases outside the gene matches: 9. The CDR3 sequence is 18 residues long. CDR3 residues: CAISGRQGPYSGANVLTF. The CDR3 DNA reads as TGTGCCATCAGTGGTAGACAGGGCCCATACTCTGGGGCCAACGTCCTGACTTTC.

The chain is built from TRBV7-6 and TRBJ2-1, with 11 positions matching TRBD1. V shed 0 bases, J shed 8 bases, and the junction held 3 bases outside the gene matches. CDR1 is SGHVS and CDR2 is FNYEAQ in the germline V gene. This CDR3 is built from 15 residues. CDR3 coding DNA: TGTGCCAGCAGCTTAGCTCGGACAGGGGGCCATGAGCAGTTCTTC. It is translated as CASSLARTGGHEQFF.

J is TRBJ2-7 and V is TRBV5-1; 11 positions agree with TRBD1. V shed 1 base, J shed 3 bases, and the junction held 6 bases outside the gene matches. The germline V gene encodes CDR1 SGHRS and CDR2 YFSETQ. The CDR3 is made up of 16 amino acids. CDR3 in DNA: TGCGCCAGCAGCTTGCCCGGGACAGGGGGACACTACGAGCAGTACTTC. Protein product: CASSLPGTGGHYEQYF. The whole variable domain, remainder taken from reference TRBV5-1 and TRBJ2-7, is KAGVTQTPRYLIKTRGQQVTLSCSPISGHRSVSWYQQTPGQGLQFLFEYFSETQRNKGNFPGRFSGRQFSNSRSEMNVSTLELGDSALYLCASSLPGTGGHYEQYFGPGTRLTVT.

This clonotype was found once. The genes are TRBV3-1 and TRBJ2-1; 8 nucleotides align to TRBD2. Germline loops: CDR1 LGHDT, CDR2 YNNKEL (reference sequence). There are 14 residues in the CDR3. The V and J ends lost 5 bases and 3 bases, in that order; junction bases with no gene match: 3. CDR3 loop: CASSWAGGYNEQFF. CDR3 DNA: TGTGCCAGCAGCTGGGCGGGGGGCTACAATGAGCAGTTCTTC.

This clonotype was picked up a small number of times. The chain uses TRBV28 and TRBJ2-1; maybe TRBD1 (5 bases). Trimming took off 3 bases at V and 4 bases at J, with 13 bases between the two ends. Per germline, CDR1 MDHEN and CDR2 SYDVKM. The CDR3 length is 15 residues. CDR3 in amino acids: CASSLKGLWYNEQFF. Written as DNA, the CDR3 is TGTGCCAGCAGTTTGAAGGGGCTCTGGTACAATGAGCAGTTCTTC.

This clonotype was detected a few times. The CDR3 coding sequence is TGTGCCAGCAGTTCGACTAACGGGGAGACCCAGTACTTC. Translation: CASSSTNGETQYF. The chain uses TRBV12-3 or TRBV12-4 and TRBJ2-5; perhaps TRBD2 as D (5 bases). This CDR3 has 13 amino acids. Trimming removed 4 bases from V and 5 bases from J, with 11 bases in between.

This clonotype was detected many times. J is TRBJ1-2 and V is TRBV11-2, with D unresolved. Germline V gene sequence: CDR1 SGHAT, CDR2 FQNNGV. The CDR3 is 15 residues long. V lost 3 bases, J lost 3 bases, and 14 bases lay in between. The CDR3 here is CASSLKPSEDYGYTF. The CDR3 DNA reads TGTGCCAGCAGCTTGAAGCCGAGCGAAGACTATGGCTACACCTTC.

This sequence joins TRBV15 and TRBJ1-3, with D uncertain. The germline V gene encodes CDR1 LNHNV and CDR2 YYDKDF (reference sequence). This CDR3 contains 14 residues. Trimming removed 0 bases from V and 7 bases from J, with 10 bases in between. CDR3 residues: CATSRDKGINTIYF. The CDR3 DNA reads as TGTGCCACCAGCAGAGATAAAGGGATCAACACCATATATTTT.

V usage is TRBV11-2 and J usage is TRBJ1-2, with D unresolved. There are 15 residues in the CDR3. Germline lookup yields CDR1 SGHAT and CDR2 FQNNGV. Trimming shortened V by 1 base and J by 5 bases, and 14 bases separated the two germline ends. CDR3 in amino acids: CASSLGRPPDYGYTF. CDR3 in DNA: TGTGCCAGCAGCTTAGGTCGGCCCCCGGATTATGGCTACACCTTC.

This clonotype was counted a few times. The chain combines TRBV4-1 with TRBJ2-7, with D perhaps matching TRBD1 (6 bases). V lost 1 base, J lost 5 bases, and 12 bases lay in between. This CDR3 is 14 amino acids long. CDR1 is MGHRA and CDR2 is YSYEKL in the germline V gene. The CDR3 here is CASSQGDTVHEQYF. As DNA, the CDR3 is TGCGCCAGCAGCCAAGGGGACACGGTTCACGAGCAGTACTTC.

This clonotype was found a few times. The chain carries TRBV27 and TRBJ2-7, with D perhaps given as TRBD1 or TRBD2 (6 bases each). The CDR3 consists of 13 residues. The germline V and J ends were trimmed by 4 bases and 3 bases, with 10 bases remaining between them. Germline-derived CDR1 and CDR2 are MNHEY and SMNVEV (reference sequence). CDR3 nucleotides: TGTGCCAGCAGTTCCGGGGGCTACTACGAGCAGTACTTC. As protein: CASSSGGYYEQYF.

The V gene is TRBV19, the J gene TRBJ2-1; 8 bases are shared with TRBD2. The V gene end was trimmed by 3 bases and the J gene end by 3 bases; junction bases not matched to a gene: 16. The germline CDR1 and CDR2 sequences are LNHDA and SQIVND (reference sequence). The CDR3 is 19 amino acids. The CDR3 sequence: CASSMTRGAGLAGYNEQFF. In DNA form, the CDR3 reads TGTGCCAGTAGTATGACGAGGGGGGCCGGACTAGCTGGCTACAATGAGCAGTTCTTC. Full variable domain (missing parts from reference TRBV19 and TRBJ2-1): DGGITQSPKYLFRKEGQNVTLSCEQNLNHDAMYWYRQDPGQGLRLIYYSQIVNDFQKGDIAEGYSVSREKKESFPLTVTSAQKNPTAFYLCASSMTRGAGLAGYNEQFFGPGTRLTVL.

This clonotype occurred a few times. The chain uses TRBV19 and TRBJ1-2; 8 bases are shared with TRBD1. The CDR3 is 11 residues long. Germline assignment: CDR1 LNHDA and CDR2 SQIVND (reference sequence). The trim removed 10 bases at V and 5 bases at J, leaving 3 bases unmatched. CDR3 nucleotides: TGTGCCATTAGACAGGGGTATGGCTACACCTTC. It is translated as CAIRQGYGYTF.

This chain links TRBV7-2 with TRBJ1-6; unclear D gene. Germline loops: CDR1 SGHTA, CDR2 FQGNSA. This CDR3 contains 13 residues. V was trimmed by 1 base and J by 7 bases, leaving 5 bases between them. CDR3 in amino acids: CASSLVENSPLHF. Here the CDR3 DNA reads TGTGCCAGCAGCTTAGTGGAGAATTCACCCCTCCACTTT.

The sample holds a few counts of this clonotype. This chain's CDR3 is CSASGTSGRLEQYF. CDR3 bases: TGCAGTGCTAGTGGGACTAGCGGGAGGCTCGAGCAGTACTTC. The chain links TRBV20-1 to TRBJ2-7; 15 bases fit TRBD2. From germline, CDR1 is DFQATT and CDR2 SNEGSKA (reference sequence). J was trimmed by 6 bases and V by 3 bases; bases with no gene match: 3. This CDR3 comprises 14 residues.

This rearrangement joins TRBV28 to TRBJ2-7; 9 bases map to TRBD1. Trimming cost V 6 bases and J 7 bases; bases outside gene matches: 4. The CDR3 spans 12 residues. CDR1 MDHEN and CDR2 SYDVKM come from the germline V gene. The CDR3, as DNA: TGTGCCAGCAGACAAGGGACAGGGGAGCAGTACTTC. The encoded protein is CASRQGTGEQYF.

The chain joins TRBV29-1 to TRBJ2-5; 8 positions match TRBD1. The trim removed 0 bases at V and 0 bases at J, leaving 21 bases unmatched. This CDR3 contains 21 residues. In germline, CDR1 is SQVTM, CDR2 ANQGSEA. The CDR3 DNA sequence: TGCAGCGTTGAAGATGTAGCGGACGCGGCAGGGGGCCTTCAATACCAAGAGACCCAGTACTTC. Translation gives CSVEDVADAAGGLQYQETQYF.

The CDR3 is CASTTGLKGYTF. DNA of the CDR3: TGTGCCAGCACCACAGGGTTAAAAGGCTACACCTTC. This chain links TRBV6-5 with TRBJ1-2, with D possibly matching TRBD1 (6 bases). The V and J ends lost 7 bases and 8 bases respectively, with 14 bases between them. The CDR3 has 12 amino acids. Germline loops: CDR1 MNHEY, CDR2 SVGAGI.

The table lists this clonotype with many counts. The chain recombines TRBV12-3 or TRBV12-4 with TRBJ1-4; D unclear. Trimming left V 1 base short and J 11 bases short, with 8 bases between. This CDR3 has 12 amino acids. The CDR3 is CASSLGQVKLFF. The CDR3 region has the DNA TGTGCCAGCAGTTTAGGGCAGGTGAAACTGTTTTTT.

This clonotype was counted a few times. The CDR3 protein is CSAGRGTGTYEQYF. For the CDR3, the DNA is TGCAGCGCCGGGCGGGGGACAGGCACCTACGAGCAGTACTTC. The rearrangement uses TRBV29-1 and TRBJ2-7; possible D gene TRBD1, 8 bases. V was trimmed by 7 bases and J by 2 bases, leaving 18 bases between them. This CDR3 region has 14 residues. The germline V gene encodes CDR1 SQVTM and CDR2 ANQGSEA.

This clonotype came up many times. The chain carries TRBV4-1 and TRBJ2-4; D remains ambiguous. Germline loops: CDR1 MGHRA, CDR2 YSYEKL. V lost 1 base and J 7 bases, leaving 20 bases between the germline ends. The CDR3 has 17 residues. The CDR3 reads CASSQGLSVAATNIQYF. CDR3 coding DNA: TGCGCCAGCAGCCAAGGCCTCTCGGTGGCGGCAACGAACATTCAGTACTTC.